Presented here are 26 T cell receptor beta chains from one specimen sequenced in a study of neurological immune-mediated disorders. One entry per CDR3 protein results from TCRdb running MiXCR on the 5' RACE reads. The sample gives tens of thousands of distinct CDR3 sequences, under 2% of which show up once; around 2.2% is in the top ten. Sequenced: PBMCs. The receptors come from a woman aged 40 to 50 with multiple sclerosis.

Many counts were recorded for this clonotype. This chain links TRBV5-1 with TRBJ1-1, with TRBD1 as a possible D gene (5 bases). The V gene lost 3 bases and the J gene lost 0 bases, with 9 bases spanning the gap. CDR3 length: 14 amino acids. CDR1 SGHRS and CDR2 YFSETQ come from the germline V gene. The CDR3 DNA reads TGCGCCAGCAGCTCCGGGACGATGAACACTGAAGCTTTCTTT. This codes for CASSSGTMNTEAFF.

This clonotype has a count of ten or more. The chain links TRBV20-1 to TRBJ2-5; TRBD2 matches at 8 bases. CDR1 is DFQATT, CDR2 SNEGSKA, per germline (reference sequence). This CDR3 has 14 amino acids. Germline trimming cut 6 bases from V and 2 bases from J; bases unmatched to any gene: 8. The CDR3 bases are TGCAGTGCGACGGGGGGGCTCACTCAAGAGACCCAGTACTTC. This gives the protein CSATGGLTQETQYF.

In this sample, this clonotype turned up many times. The CDR3: CASSTGQGNTGELFF. In DNA form, the CDR3 reads TGTGCCAGCTCAACCGGACAGGGGAACACCGGGGAGCTGTTTTTT. The chain carries TRBV18 and TRBJ2-2, with 8 nucleotides matching TRBD1. CDR1 and CDR2 (germline): KGHSH, LQKENI. CDR3 length: 15 residues. The J segment lost 1 base and the V segment lost 5 bases, leaving 3 bases of the junction unmatched.

This clonotype has at least ten counts. The chain employs TRBV29-1 and TRBJ2-7; maybe TRBD1 (7 bases). The CDR3 extends over 14 amino acids. The V gene's germline CDR1 is SQVTM and CDR2 ANQGSEA. Trimming stripped 7 bases from V and 1 base from J, with 17 bases between. The CDR3 loop is CSAGQLGGSYEQYF. The DNA of the CDR3 is TGCAGCGCGGGACAGCTTGGAGGGTCCTACGAGCAGTACTTC.

This clonotype was detected many times. This chain uses TRBV11-3 with TRBJ2-7; unclear D gene. CDR1 SGHNT and CDR2 YENEEA come from the germline V gene. V was shortened by 5 bases and J by 0 bases, with 14 bases between the two germline ends. The CDR3 totals 15 residues. CDR3 in DNA: TGTGCCAGCAGCCCCTCCATTGGCAACTCCTACGAGCAGTACTTC. It codes for CASSPSIGNSYEQYF.

This clonotype appeared many times. This chain uses TRBV7-2 with TRBJ2-2, with a possible D match to TRBD2 (7 bases). Trimming shortened V by 7 bases and J by 5 bases, and 20 bases separated the two germline ends. The germline CDR1 and CDR2 sequences are SGHTA and FQGNSA. The CDR3 loop spans 16 amino acids. The CDR3 DNA is TGTGCCAGCACCCCCGGGGGGCGGGGGAGAACCGGGGAGCTGTTTTTT. Residues: CASTPGGRGRTGELFF.

Many counts were recorded for this clonotype. The chain employs TRBV20-1 and TRBJ1-4; no clear D gene. The germline CDR1 and CDR2 sequences are DFQATT and SNEGSKA (reference sequence). V was trimmed by 6 bases and J by 7 bases, leaving 15 bases between them. This CDR3 has 13 amino acids. CDR3 in DNA: TGCAGTGCCGGGAAGGCGGTTGTTGAAAAACTGTTTTTT. Protein: CSAGKAVVEKLFF.

The chain uses TRBV11-3 and TRBJ2-1; D gene uncertain. This CDR3 contains 17 residues. V was trimmed by 0 bases and J by 0 bases, leaving 12 bases between them. The germline gives CDR1 SGHNT, CDR2 YENEEA. CDR3 residues: CASSLESDSGSYNEQFF. DNA for the CDR3: TGTGCCAGCAGCTTAGAATCAGACTCCGGCTCCTACAATGAGCAGTTCTTC.

Many counts were recorded for this clonotype. The rearrangement uses TRBV11-2 and TRBJ1-6; D is possibly TRBD1 (6 bases). Between the trimmed V and J ends, which lost 3 bases and 5 bases, there was a span of 11 bases. Germline V gene sequence: CDR1 SGHAT, CDR2 FQNNGV. The CDR3 loop spans 15 amino acids. CDR3 DNA: TGTGCCAGCAGCTTCCGGGGGCGAGATAATTCACCCCTCCACTTT. Protein sequence: CASSFRGRDNSPLHF.

This clonotype was found many times. The CDR3 region is CASSRPTGELFF. Here the CDR3 DNA reads TGCGCCAGCAGCAGACCCACCGGGGAGCTGTTTTTT. V gene TRBV10-1 combines with J gene TRBJ2-2; D is undetermined. Trimming took off 6 bases at V and 4 bases at J, with 6 bases between the two ends. This CDR3 has 12 amino acids. Germline V gene lookup returns CDR1 WNHNN and CDR2 SYGVQD (reference sequence).

The table lists this clonotype with many counts. The V gene is TRBV3-1, the J gene TRBJ2-7, with 7 bases aligning to TRBD1. Per germline, CDR1 LGHDT and CDR2 YNNKEL (reference sequence). CDR3 length: 14 amino acids. Trimming at V came to 6 bases and at J to 3 bases, leaving 8 bases not matched to a gene. The DNA for the CDR3 is TGTGCCAGCAGACCCAGGGGGAGCATCTACGAGCAGTACTTC. It codes for CASRPRGSIYEQYF.

This clonotype was picked up many times. V usage is TRBV6-5 and J usage is TRBJ1-6, with D tentatively TRBD1 (5 bases). The CDR3 is made up of 14 amino acids. The germline V gene encodes CDR1 MNHEY and CDR2 SVGAGI. The CDR3 is CASGAGRYNSPLHF. Written as DNA, the CDR3 is TGTGCGAGCGGGGCAGGGCGCTATAATTCACCCCTCCACTTT.

This clonotype showed up many times. The rearrangement uses TRBV5-1 and TRBJ1-1; TRBD1 agrees at 10 bases. V was pared by 4 bases and J by 5 bases, with 5 bases of the junction left unmatched. Germline CDR1 SGHRS, CDR2 YFSETQ. The CDR3 loop spans 14 amino acids. The CDR3 DNA follows: TGCGCCAGCAGCACCGGGACAGGGGTGACTGAAGCTTTCTTT. Translation gives CASSTGTGVTEAFF.

This clonotype has at least ten counts. The chain carries TRBV19 and TRBJ1-4, with D tentatively TRBD1 (5 bases). V was clipped by 7 bases and J by 8 bases, with 17 bases between them. There are 14 residues in the CDR3. Germline V gene data show CDR1 as LNHDA and CDR2 as SQIVND (reference sequence). In DNA form, the CDR3 reads TGTGCCAGTAAGGCCCTGGGGGTGGCGGAAAAACTGTTTTTT. Translation gives CASKALGVAEKLFF.

This clonotype was picked up many times. The gene calls are TRBV10-3 and TRBJ2-7; D is undetermined. Deletions cut 2 bases from V and 2 bases from J, with 4 bases between. The CDR3 totals 12 residues. The germline gives CDR1 ENHRY, CDR2 SYGVKD. CDR3 sequence: CAISEGAYEQYF. The CDR3 DNA sequence: TGTGCCATCAGTGAGGGGGCCTACGAGCAGTACTTC.

This clonotype came up many times. The chain has TRBV5-1 and TRBJ1-1, with D perhaps matching TRBD1 (6 bases). From germline, CDR1 is SGHRS and CDR2 YFSETQ. The CDR3 is 13 residues long. The V end lost 5 bases, the J end lost 1 base, and 9 bases lay between the germline ends. The CDR3 DNA reads as TGCGCCAGCAGGACGGGGGCGAACACTGAAGCTTTCTTT. This sequence encodes CASRTGANTEAFF.

This clonotype was detected ten times or more. The genes are TRBV5-5 and TRBJ2-1; TRBD1 or TRBD2 may be the D gene (5 bases each). The CDR3 consists of 14 residues. V was shortened by 4 bases and J by 6 bases, with 14 bases between the two germline ends. The germline CDR1 and CDR2 sequences are SGHKS and YYEKEE (reference sequence). The CDR3 protein is CASSARAGGNEQFF. In DNA, the CDR3 is TGTGCCAGCAGCGCCAGGGCGGGCGGCAATGAGCAGTTCTTC. Supplemented by reference TRBV5-5 and TRBJ2-1, the full variable domain reads DAGVTQSPTHLIKTRGQQVTLRCSPISGHKSVSWYQQVLGQGPQFIFQYYEKEERGRGNFPDRFSARQFPNYSSELNVNALLLGDSALYLCASSARAGGNEQFFGPGTRLTVL.

Many counts were recorded for this clonotype. The V gene is TRBV20-1, the J gene TRBJ2-3; 8 bases line up with TRBD1. J lost 5 bases, V lost 3 bases, and 10 bases had no gene match. The CDR3 spans 15 residues. The V gene's germline CDR1 is DFQATT and CDR2 SNEGSKA (reference sequence). Here the CDR3 reads CSARAGGVSLDTQYF. In nucleotides, the CDR3 is TGCAGTGCTAGGGCAGGGGGCGTTTCGTTAGATACGCAGTATTTT.

This clonotype has at least ten counts. The V and J genes are TRBV9 and TRBJ2-3, with D possibly being TRBD2 (5 bases). The CDR3 totals 16 residues. Per the germline V gene, CDR1 is SGDLS and CDR2 is YYNGEE. V dropped 2 bases and J dropped 6 bases, with 19 bases sitting between them. The CDR3 coding sequence is TGTGCCAGCAGCGTTTCCCCCGCGGGTGCACACGATACGCAGTATTTT. It translates to CASSVSPAGAHDTQYF. The complete variable domain, with remaining parts taken from reference TRBV9 and TRBJ2-3, reads DSGVTQTPKHLITATGQRVTLRCSPRSGDLSVYWYQQSLDQGLQFLIQYYNGEERAKGNILERFSAQQFPDLHSELNLSSLELGDSALYFCASSVSPAGAHDTQYFGPGTRLTVL.

At least ten counts were recorded for this clonotype. The CDR3 reads CSARAGQARLYGYTF. The CDR3 DNA follows: TGCAGTGCTAGGGCTGGGCAGGCGCGACTCTATGGCTACACCTTC. V and J are TRBV20-1 and TRBJ1-2; the D is unclear. Trimming left V 3 bases short and J 4 bases short, with 18 bases between. The CDR3 loop spans 15 amino acids. Germline V lookup: CDR1 DFQATT, CDR2 SNEGSKA (reference sequence).

This clonotype was seen repeatedly, ten times or more. The J gene is TRBJ2-3, the V gene TRBV6-1; the D gene is possibly TRBD1 (7 bases). V gave up 2 bases and J gave up 5 bases, with 8 bases separating them. Germline V lookup: CDR1 MNHNS, CDR2 SASEGT. The length of the CDR3 is 13 residues. The CDR3 DNA sequence: TGTGCCAGCAGTGAACAGGGGGGAGATACGCAGTATTTT. Amino acids: CASSEQGGDTQYF.

This clonotype has a count of ten or more. The genes are TRBV20-1 and TRBJ1-1, with D perhaps TRBD1 (5 bases). From germline, CDR1 is DFQATT and CDR2 SNEGSKA (reference sequence). The CDR3 contains 16 residues. V lost 0 bases, J lost 2 bases, and 16 bases lay in between. The DNA for the CDR3 is TGCAGTGCTAGAGATTCGGGGCGGGGGGGAAACACTGAAGCTTTCTTT. Translated: CSARDSGRGGNTEAFF.

At least ten counts were recorded for this clonotype. This chain uses TRBV5-1 with TRBJ1-1, with 9 bases aligning to TRBD1. After removal of 7 bases from V and 2 bases from J, the junction contained 6 bases not matched to a gene. The germline V gene has CDR1 SGHRS and CDR2 YFSETQ. CDR3 length: 14 amino acids. CDR3 amino acids: CASGLDRGNTEAFF. Written as DNA, the CDR3 is TGCGCCAGCGGTTTGGACAGGGGCAACACTGAAGCTTTCTTT.

This clonotype was seen ten or more times. DNA for the CDR3: TGTGCCAGCAGTTTAGTTGGGATTTCCGGATATGGCTACACCTTC. It translates to CASSLVGISGYGYTF. This chain uses TRBV12-3 or TRBV12-4 with TRBJ1-2; no clear D. Trimming cost V 1 base and J 5 bases, with 14 bases left between them. CDR3 length: 15 amino acids.

This clonotype was seen repeatedly, ten times or more. This chain uses TRBV12-3 or TRBV12-4 with TRBJ2-2, with a possible D match to TRBD1 (5 bases). Trimming left V 2 bases short and J 2 bases short, with 12 bases between. The CDR3 length is 16 residues. The CDR3 spells CASSLTAGSNTGELFF. CDR3 DNA: TGTGCCAGCAGTTTAACGGCAGGGTCAAACACCGGGGAGCTGTTTTTT.

This clonotype came up many times. The gene calls are TRBV24-1 and TRBJ2-7; D not certain. This CDR3 spans 11 amino acids. Germline V gene sequence: CDR1 KGHDR, CDR2 SFDVKD. Deletions cut 7 bases from V and 3 bases from J, with 6 bases between. CDR3 in DNA: TGTGCCACCAGCGACAACTACGAGCAGTACTTC. This codes for CATSDNYEQYF.